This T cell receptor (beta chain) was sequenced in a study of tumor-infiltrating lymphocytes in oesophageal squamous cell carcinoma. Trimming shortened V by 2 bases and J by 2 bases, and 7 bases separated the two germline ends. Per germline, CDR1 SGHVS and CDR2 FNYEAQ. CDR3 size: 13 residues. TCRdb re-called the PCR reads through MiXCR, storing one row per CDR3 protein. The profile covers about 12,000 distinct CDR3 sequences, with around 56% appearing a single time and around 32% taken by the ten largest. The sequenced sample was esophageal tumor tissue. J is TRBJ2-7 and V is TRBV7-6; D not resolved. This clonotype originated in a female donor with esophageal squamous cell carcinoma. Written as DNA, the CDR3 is TGTGCCAGCAGCTTAAATGTGGCCTACGAGCAGTACTTC. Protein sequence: CASSLNVAYEQYF.